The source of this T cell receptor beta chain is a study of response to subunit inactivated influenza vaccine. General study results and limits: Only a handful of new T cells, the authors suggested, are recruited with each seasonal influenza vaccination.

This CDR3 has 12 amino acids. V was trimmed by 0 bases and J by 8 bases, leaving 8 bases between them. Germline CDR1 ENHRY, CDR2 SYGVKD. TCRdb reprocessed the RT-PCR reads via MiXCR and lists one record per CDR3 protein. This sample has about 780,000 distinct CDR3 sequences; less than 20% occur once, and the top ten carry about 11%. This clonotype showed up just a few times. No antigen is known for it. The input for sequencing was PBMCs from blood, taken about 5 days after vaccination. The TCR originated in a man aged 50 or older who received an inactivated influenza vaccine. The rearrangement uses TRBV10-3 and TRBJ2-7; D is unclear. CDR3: CAISESNRKQYF. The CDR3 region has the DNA TGTGCCATCAGTGAGTCCAATAGGAAGCAGTACTTC.